This entry lists 20 T cell receptor beta chains sequenced from one sample in a study of blood T cell repertoires in COVID-19. The repertoire was sequenced with immunoSEQ multiplex PCR; TCRdb's copy has only in-frame clones and lacks some. The sample yields about 88,000 clones, approximately 91% seen once. Source material: peripheral blood. These receptors came from a woman aged 80 or over with acute or convalescent COVID-19.

The V gene is TRBV13, the J gene TRBJ2-1; 15 nucleotides line up with TRBD2. CDR1 and CDR2 (germline): PRHDT, FYEKMQ (reference sequence). The CDR3 contains 17 residues. V lost 6 bases to trimming and J lost 6 bases; unmatched junction nucleotides: 9. The DNA of the CDR3 is TGTGCCAGCAGTCCTGGGACTAGCGGGGGGACCCGCAATGAGCAGTTCTTC. Translating gives CASSPGTSGGTRNEQFF.

This clone was seen just once. The gene calls are TRBV29-1 and TRBJ1-3; 9 bases map to TRBD1. J gave up 0 bases and V 6 bases, and 0 bases lay outside the gene matches. The CDR3 is 13 amino acids. CDR1 SQVTM and CDR2 ANQGSEA come from the germline V gene. In DNA form, the CDR3 reads TGCAGCGTGACAGGGGGCTCTGGAAACACCATATATTTT. Translation gives CSVTGGSGNTIYF.

The V gene is TRBV9, the J gene TRBJ2-1; D perhaps matches TRBD2 (5 bases). CDR1 is SGDLS and CDR2 is YYNGEE in the germline V gene. Trimming removed 0 bases at V and 3 bases at J, with 10 bases between. This CDR3 has 15 residues. The CDR3 is CASSVGLSDYNEQFF. The CDR3 DNA follows: TGTGCCAGCAGCGTAGGACTTAGCGACTACAATGAGCAGTTCTTC.

This rearrangement joins TRBV6-2 or TRBV6-3 to TRBJ1-4; D perhaps matches TRBD1 (5 bases). The CDR3 has 17 amino acids. Germline lookup yields CDR1 MNHEY and CDR2 SVGEGT. V shed 2 bases and J shed 0 bases, with 13 bases lying between them. This CDR3 is CASSYGAPSATNEKLFF. CDR3 DNA: TGTGCCAGCAGTTACGGGGCGCCAAGCGCAACTAATGAAAAACTGTTTTTT.

The genes are TRBV7-2 and TRBJ1-6; D perhaps matches TRBD1 (6 bases). CDR3 length: 15 residues. Between the trimmed V and J ends, which lost 5 bases and 8 bases, there was a span of 16 bases. CDR1 is SGHTA and CDR2 is FQGNSA in the germline V gene. CDR3 nucleotide sequence: TGTGCCAGCAGCCCCAGGGTGGGGGCTGATTCACCCCTCCACTTT. Its protein product is CASSPRVGADSPLHF.

The V gene is TRBV7-9, the J gene TRBJ2-4, with a tentative D call TRBD1 (8 bases). The ends were cut back, 4 bases at V and 6 bases at J, with 25 bases in the middle. CDR1 SEHNR and CDR2 FQNEAQ come from the germline V gene (reference sequence). CDR3 length: 18 residues. CDR3 DNA sequence: TGTGCCAGCAGCTCCGGTCGGGAGGCAGGGGGCCATGGAAACATTCAGTACTTC. Its translation: CASSSGREAGGHGNIQYF.

This rearrangement joins TRBV6-5 to TRBJ1-1; D unclear. There are 14 residues in the CDR3. Germline V gives CDR1 MNHEY, CDR2 SVGAGI. V was trimmed by 7 bases and J by 0 bases, leaving 12 bases between them. CDR3 sequence reads: CASKLGWVNTEAFF. CDR3 DNA sequence: TGTGCCAGCAAACTCGGGTGGGTGAACACTGAAGCTTTCTTT.

This clone has just a few counts. In nucleotides, the CDR3 is TGTGCCAGCAGCCGGAAGACAGGAGCCTACAATGAGCAGTTCTTC. This encodes CASSRKTGAYNEQFF. The rearrangement links TRBV5-4 to TRBJ2-1; TRBD1 might be the D (6 bases). The CDR3 is 15 amino acids. The germline V gene has CDR1 SGHNT and CDR2 YYREEE (reference sequence). V lost 4 bases and J lost 2, with 13 bases in between.

The rearrangement joins TRBV28 to TRBJ2-4; 7 positions match TRBD1. Germline assignment: CDR1 MDHEN and CDR2 SYDVKM. V dropped 6 bases and J dropped 0; count of bases not matched to a gene: 5. The CDR3 consists of 15 residues. Here the CDR3 reads CASRSDRRAKNIQYF. In DNA, the CDR3 is TGTGCCAGCAGATCGGACAGGAGAGCCAAAAACATTCAGTACTTC. Full variable domain (remainder filled in from reference TRBV28 and TRBJ2-4): DVKVTQSSRYLVKRTGEKVFLECVQDMDHENMFWYRQDPGLGLRLIYFSYDVKMKEKGDIPEGYSVSREKKERFSLILESASTNQTSMYLCASRSDRRAKNIQYFGAGTRLSVL.

The CDR3 nucleotides are TGTGCCAGCAGTTCTAGCTTAGTGGAGCCCCAGCATTTT. Translated: CASSSSLVEPQHF. This chain uses TRBV6-5 with TRBJ1-5, with D unresolved. Germline V gene lookup returns CDR1 MNHEY and CDR2 SVGAGI. Trimming took 4 bases from V and 8 from J, leaving 12 bases between them. The CDR3 extends over 13 amino acids.

The V gene is TRBV30, the J gene TRBJ2-6; D is possibly TRBD1 (5 bases). The CDR3 sequence is 14 residues long. Germline-derived CDR1 and CDR2 are GTSNPN and SVGIG (reference sequence). V was trimmed by 5 bases and J by 4 bases, leaving 12 bases between them. The CDR3, as DNA: TGTGCCTGGGGCCAGGGCGAAGGGGCCAACGTCCTGACTTTC. Its translation is CAWGQGEGANVLTF.

In this sample, this clone turned up a few times. This rearrangement joins TRBV27 to TRBJ1-2; D unresolved. This CDR3 spans 16 amino acids. Germline lookup yields CDR1 MNHEY and CDR2 SMNVEV (reference sequence). Trimming removed 2 bases at V and 0 bases at J, with 13 bases between. The CDR3 spells CASSLETPTANYGYTF. The CDR3 bases are TGTGCCAGCAGTTTAGAAACTCCTACAGCTAACTATGGCTACACCTTC.

A few counts support this clone. V gene TRBV5-1 combines with J gene TRBJ2-1; tentative D call: TRBD1 (6 bases). Germline V CDR1 and CDR2: SGHRS, YFSETQ. The CDR3 runs 18 residues. V lost 4 bases to trimming and J lost 0 bases, with 20 bases between them. The CDR3 spells CASSLTGIPYSSYNEQFF. CDR3 DNA: TGCGCCAGCAGCCTTACAGGGATTCCCTACAGCTCCTACAATGAGCAGTTCTTC.

The V call is TRBV27, the J call TRBJ2-5; 10 bases align to TRBD2. Per germline, CDR1 MNHEY and CDR2 SMNVEV (reference sequence). This CDR3 spans 17 amino acids. After removal of 3 bases from V and 4 bases from J, the junction contained 11 bases not matched to a gene. As DNA, the CDR3 is TGTGCCAGCAGTTTTTCCTTTAGCGGGAGGCCGGGAGAGACCCAGTACTTC. Translation gives CASSFSFSGRPGETQYF.

This clone was seen just once. The J gene is TRBJ2-4, the V gene TRBV5-6; weak D call: TRBD1 (6 bases). CDR1 is SGHDT, CDR2 YYEEEE, per germline. This CDR3 contains 14 residues. V was trimmed by 2 bases and J by 5 bases, leaving 11 bases between them. The CDR3: CASSFDGGQNIQYF. The CDR3 DNA follows: TGTGCCAGCAGCTTTGATGGGGGCCAAAACATTCAGTACTTC.

The V gene is TRBV9, the J gene TRBJ1-1, with 7 bases fitting TRBD1. The CDR3 length is 15 residues. Germline trimming cut 3 bases from V and 4 bases from J; bases unmatched to any gene: 9. CDR1 is SGDLS, CDR2 YYNGEE, per germline. This chain's CDR3 is CASSAHDREVTEAFF. DNA for the CDR3: TGTGCCAGCAGCGCCCACGACAGGGAGGTCACTGAAGCTTTCTTT.

The CDR3 nucleotides are TGTGCCAGCAGCTATGGAACAGCTACCTCTGGAAACACCATATATTTT. Its translation: CASSYGTATSGNTIYF. The chain employs TRBV21-1 and TRBJ1-3; the D call of TRBD1 is as the table states it, not checked on the DNA. TRBV21-1 is labeled a pseudogene. The length of the CDR3 is 16 residues.

The chain recombines TRBV11-2 with TRBJ1-6; 7 nucleotides line up with TRBD1. Per germline, CDR1 SGHAT and CDR2 FQNNGV. J lost 0 bases, V lost 5 bases, and 10 bases had no gene match. The CDR3 contains 18 residues. The CDR3 sequence: CASSPTIQGSSYNSPLHF. The CDR3 nucleotides are TGTGCCAGCAGCCCGACAATACAGGGGAGCTCCTATAATTCACCCCTCCACTTT.

This sequence joins TRBV14 and TRBJ1-2; D uncertain. CDR3 length: 14 amino acids. The ends were cut back, 1 base at V and 8 bases at J, with 14 bases in the middle. In germline, CDR1 is SGHDN, CDR2 FVKESK. The CDR3 coding sequence is TGTGCCAGCAGCCAAGGTGCCCCGAGTCCGGGCTACACCTTC. This sequence encodes CASSQGAPSPGYTF.

The chain carries TRBV9 and TRBJ2-1, with 10 positions matching TRBD2. CDR1 and CDR2 (germline): SGDLS, YYNGEE. CDR3 size: 18 residues. V lost 1 base, J lost 0 bases, and 7 bases stayed unmatched. DNA for the CDR3: TGTGCCAGCAGCGTAAGACTAGCGGGTAGGAGCTCCTACAATGAGCAGTTCTTC. Amino acid sequence: CASSVRLAGRSSYNEQFF.